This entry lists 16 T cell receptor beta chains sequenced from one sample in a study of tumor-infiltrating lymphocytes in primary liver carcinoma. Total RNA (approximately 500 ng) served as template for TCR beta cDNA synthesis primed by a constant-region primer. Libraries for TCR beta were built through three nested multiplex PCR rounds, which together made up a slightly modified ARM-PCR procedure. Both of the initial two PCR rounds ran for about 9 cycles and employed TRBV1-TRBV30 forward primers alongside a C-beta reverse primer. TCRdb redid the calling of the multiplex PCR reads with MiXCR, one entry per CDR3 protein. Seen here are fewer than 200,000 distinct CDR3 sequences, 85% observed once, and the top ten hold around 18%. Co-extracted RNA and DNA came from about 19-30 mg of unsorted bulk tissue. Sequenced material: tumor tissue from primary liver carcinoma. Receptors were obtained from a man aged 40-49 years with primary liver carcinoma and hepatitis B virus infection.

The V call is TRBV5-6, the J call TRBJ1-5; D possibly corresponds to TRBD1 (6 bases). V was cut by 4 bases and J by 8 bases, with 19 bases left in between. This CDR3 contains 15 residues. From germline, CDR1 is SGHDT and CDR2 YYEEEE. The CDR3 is CASSILGRGDKPQHF. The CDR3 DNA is TGTGCCAGCAGCATCTTGGGCAGGGGCGACAAGCCCCAGCATTTT.

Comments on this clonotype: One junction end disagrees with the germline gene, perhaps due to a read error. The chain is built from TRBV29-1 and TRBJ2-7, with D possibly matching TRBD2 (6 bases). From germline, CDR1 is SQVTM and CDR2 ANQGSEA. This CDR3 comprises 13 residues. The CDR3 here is CSGRLSGGHEQYF. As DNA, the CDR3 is TGCAGCGGGCGACTATCAGGAGGGCACGAACAGTACTTC.

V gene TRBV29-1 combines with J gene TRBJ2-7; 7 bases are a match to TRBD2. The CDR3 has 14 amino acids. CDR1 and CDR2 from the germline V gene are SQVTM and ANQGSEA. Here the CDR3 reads CSVSTSRLSYEQYF. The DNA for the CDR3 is TGCAGTGTCTCGACTAGCAGGTTATCCTACGAGCAGTACTTC.

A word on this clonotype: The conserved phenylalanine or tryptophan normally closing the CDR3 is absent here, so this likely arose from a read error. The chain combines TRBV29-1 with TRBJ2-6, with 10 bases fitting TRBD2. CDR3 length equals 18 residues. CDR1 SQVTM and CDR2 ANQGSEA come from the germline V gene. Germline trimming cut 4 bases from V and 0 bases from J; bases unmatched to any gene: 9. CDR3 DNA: TGCAGCGTTGGAGGGACTAGCGTGAGCCTCTCTGGGGCCAACGTCCTGACTCTC. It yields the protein CSVGGTSVSLSGANVLTL.

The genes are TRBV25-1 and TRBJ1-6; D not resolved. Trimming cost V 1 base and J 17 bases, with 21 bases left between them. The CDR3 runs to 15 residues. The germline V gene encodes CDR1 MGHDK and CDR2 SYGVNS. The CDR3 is CASSELEGTNSSVHF. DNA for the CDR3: TGTGCCAGCAGTGAATTAGAGGGCACAAATTCATCCGTCCACTTT.

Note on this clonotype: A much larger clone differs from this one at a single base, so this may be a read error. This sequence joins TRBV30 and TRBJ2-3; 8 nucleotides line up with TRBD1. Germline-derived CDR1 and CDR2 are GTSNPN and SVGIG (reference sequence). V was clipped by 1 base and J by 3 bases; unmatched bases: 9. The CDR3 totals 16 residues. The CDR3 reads CAWSGRAGGTTDTQYF. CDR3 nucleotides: TGTGCCTGGAGTGGGAGAGCAGGGGGCACAACAGATACGCAGTATTTT. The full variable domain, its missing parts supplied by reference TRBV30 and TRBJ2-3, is SQTIHQWPATLVQPVGSPLSLECTVEGTSNPNLYWYRQAAGRGLQLLFYSVGIGQISSEVPQNLSASRPQDRQFILSSKKLLLSDSGFYLCAWSGRAGGTTDTQYFGPGTRLTVL.

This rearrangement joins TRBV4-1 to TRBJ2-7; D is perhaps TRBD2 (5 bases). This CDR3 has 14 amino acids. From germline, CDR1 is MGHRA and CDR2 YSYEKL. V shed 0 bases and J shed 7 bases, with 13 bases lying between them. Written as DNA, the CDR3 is TGCGCCAGCAGCCAAGATCTGGACTGTGCTGAGCAGTACTTC. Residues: CASSQDLDCAEQYF.

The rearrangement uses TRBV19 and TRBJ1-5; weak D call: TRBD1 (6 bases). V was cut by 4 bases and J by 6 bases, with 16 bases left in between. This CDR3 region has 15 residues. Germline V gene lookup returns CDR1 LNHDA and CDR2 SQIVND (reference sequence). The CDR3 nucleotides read TGTGCCAGTAGTACCCAGGGACATGGGAGTCAGCCCCAGCATTTT. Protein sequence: CASSTQGHGSQPQHF.

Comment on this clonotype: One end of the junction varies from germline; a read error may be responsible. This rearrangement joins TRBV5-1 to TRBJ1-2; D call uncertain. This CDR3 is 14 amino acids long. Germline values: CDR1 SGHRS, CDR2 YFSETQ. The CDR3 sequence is CASILEHQDYGYTF. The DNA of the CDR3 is TGCGCCAGCATCTTGGAACACCAAGACTATGGTTACACCTTC.

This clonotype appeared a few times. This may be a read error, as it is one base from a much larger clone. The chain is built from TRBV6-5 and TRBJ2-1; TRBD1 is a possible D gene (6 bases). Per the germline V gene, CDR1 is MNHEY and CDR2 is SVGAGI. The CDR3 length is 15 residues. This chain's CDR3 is CTSSYGAGASNEQFF. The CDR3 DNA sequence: TGTACCAGCAGTTACGGGGCAGGGGCGTCCAATGAGCAGTTCTTC.

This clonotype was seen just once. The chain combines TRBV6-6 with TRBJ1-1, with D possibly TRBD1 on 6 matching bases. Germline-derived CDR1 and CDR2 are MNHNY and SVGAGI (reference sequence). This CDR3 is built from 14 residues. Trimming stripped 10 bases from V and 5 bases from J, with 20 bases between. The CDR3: CAIQTTGMETEAFF. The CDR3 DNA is TGTGCCATCCAAACCACAGGGATGGAGACTGAAGCTTTCTTT.

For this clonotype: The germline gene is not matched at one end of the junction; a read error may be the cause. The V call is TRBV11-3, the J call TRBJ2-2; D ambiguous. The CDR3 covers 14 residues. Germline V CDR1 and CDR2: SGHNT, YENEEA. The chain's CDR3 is CTSSLNANTVELFF. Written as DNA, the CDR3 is TGTACCAGCAGCTTAAACGCGAACACAGTGGAGCTGTTTTTT.

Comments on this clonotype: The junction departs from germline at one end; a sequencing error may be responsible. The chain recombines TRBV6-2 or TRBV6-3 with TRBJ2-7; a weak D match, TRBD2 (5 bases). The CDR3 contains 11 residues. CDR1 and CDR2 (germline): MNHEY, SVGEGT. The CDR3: CAASAGYKQYF. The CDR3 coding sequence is TGTGCCGCGTCGGCGGGCTACAAGCAGTATTTC.

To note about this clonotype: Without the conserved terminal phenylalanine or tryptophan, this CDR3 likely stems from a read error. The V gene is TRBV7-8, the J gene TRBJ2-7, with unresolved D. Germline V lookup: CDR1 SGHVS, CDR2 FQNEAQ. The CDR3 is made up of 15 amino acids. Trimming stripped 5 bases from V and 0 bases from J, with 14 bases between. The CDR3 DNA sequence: TGTGCCAGCAGCCCCCGACACGACATCTCCTACGAGCAGTACATC. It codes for CASSPRHDISYEQYI.

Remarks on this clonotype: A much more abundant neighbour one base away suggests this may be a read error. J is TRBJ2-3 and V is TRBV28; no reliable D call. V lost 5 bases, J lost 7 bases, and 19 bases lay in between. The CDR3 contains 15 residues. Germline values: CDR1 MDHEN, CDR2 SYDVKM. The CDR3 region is CASSRLTPRAYTQYF. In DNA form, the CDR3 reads TGTGCCAGCAGTAGACTGACTCCTCGGGCATATACGCAGTATTTT.

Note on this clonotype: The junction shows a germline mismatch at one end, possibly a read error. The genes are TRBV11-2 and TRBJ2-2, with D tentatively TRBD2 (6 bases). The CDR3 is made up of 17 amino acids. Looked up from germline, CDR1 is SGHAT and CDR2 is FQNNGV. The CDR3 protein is CACRKRDWTANTGELLF. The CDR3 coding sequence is TGTGCCTGCAGAAAAAGGGACTGGACGGCGAACACCGGGGAGCTGTTATTT. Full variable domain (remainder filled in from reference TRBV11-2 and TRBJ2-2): EAGVAQSPRYKIIEKRQSVAFWCNPISGHATLYWYQQILGQGPKLLIQFQNNGVVDDSQLPKDRFSAERLKGVDSTLKIQPAKLEDSAVYLCACRKRDWTANTGELLFGEGSRLTVL.